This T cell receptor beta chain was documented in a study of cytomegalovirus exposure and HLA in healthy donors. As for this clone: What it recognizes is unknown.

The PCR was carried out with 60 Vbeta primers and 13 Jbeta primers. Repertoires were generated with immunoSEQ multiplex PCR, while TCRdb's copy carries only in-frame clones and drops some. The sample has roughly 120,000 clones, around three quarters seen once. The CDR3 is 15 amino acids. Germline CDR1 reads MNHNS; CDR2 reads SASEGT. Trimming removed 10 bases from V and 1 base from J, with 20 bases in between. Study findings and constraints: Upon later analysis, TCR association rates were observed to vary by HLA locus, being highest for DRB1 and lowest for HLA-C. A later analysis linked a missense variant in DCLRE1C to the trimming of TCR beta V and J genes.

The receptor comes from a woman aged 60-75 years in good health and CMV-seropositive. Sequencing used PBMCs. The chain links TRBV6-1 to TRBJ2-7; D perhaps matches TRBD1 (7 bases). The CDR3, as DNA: TGTGCCATCGCCGTCCTTCAGGGGGGTTCCTACGAGCAGTACTTC. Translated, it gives CAIAVLQGGSYEQYF.